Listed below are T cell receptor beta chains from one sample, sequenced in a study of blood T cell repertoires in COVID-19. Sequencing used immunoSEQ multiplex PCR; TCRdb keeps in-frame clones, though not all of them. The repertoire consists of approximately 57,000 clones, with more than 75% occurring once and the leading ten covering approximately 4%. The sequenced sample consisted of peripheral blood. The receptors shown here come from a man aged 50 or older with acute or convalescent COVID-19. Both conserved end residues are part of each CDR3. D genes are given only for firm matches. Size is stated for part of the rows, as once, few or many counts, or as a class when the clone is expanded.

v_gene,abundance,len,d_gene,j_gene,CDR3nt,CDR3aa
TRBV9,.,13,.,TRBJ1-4,TGTGCCAGCAGCGTAGGGGGGGACGAAAAACTGTTTTTT,CASSVGGDEKLFF
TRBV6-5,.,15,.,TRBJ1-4,TGTGCCAGCAGTTACTCGAGGTCGTATCAAACGGGACTGTTTTTT,CASSYSRSYQTGLFF
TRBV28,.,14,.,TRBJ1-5,TGTGCCAGCAGCGGGGCGGGGGGATTACAGCCCCAGCATTTT,CASSGAGGLQPQHF
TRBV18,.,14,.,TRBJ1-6,TGTGCCAGCTCACCAAACGGGAATTGGTCACCCCTCCACTTT,CASSPNGNWSPLHF
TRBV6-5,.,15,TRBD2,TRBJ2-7,TGTGCCAGCACTAGGACTAGCGGGGTAACCGGGGAGCAGTACTTC,CASTRTSGVTGEQYF
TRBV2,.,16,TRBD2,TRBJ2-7,TGTGCCAGCAGAACCTCCGGACTAGCGGGACGCTCCGAGCAGTACTTC,CASRTSGLAGRSEQYF
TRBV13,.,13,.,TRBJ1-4,TGTGCCAGCTCGAGAGGGACTAATGAAAAACTGTTTTTT,CASSRGTNEKLFF
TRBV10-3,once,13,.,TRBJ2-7,TGTGCCATCGAGGGGGAGACCCCCTACGAGCAGTACTTC,CAIEGETPYEQYF
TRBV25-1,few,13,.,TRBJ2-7,TGTGCCAGCAGTGATAACAGGGTTAACGAGCAGTACTTC,CASSDNRVNEQYF
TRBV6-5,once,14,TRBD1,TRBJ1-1,TGTGCCAGCAGTTACTCGGGGGACAGTATTGAAGCTTTCTTT,CASSYSGDSIEAFF
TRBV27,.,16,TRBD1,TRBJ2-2,TGTGCCAGCAGTTTACAACCGGGACAGGGGGCCGGGGAGCTGTTTTTT,CASSLQPGQGAGELFF
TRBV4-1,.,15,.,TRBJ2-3,TGCGCCAGCAGCCAACTGAGGACTAGCACAGATACGCAGTATTTT,CASSQLRTSTDTQYF
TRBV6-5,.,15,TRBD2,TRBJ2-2,TGTGCCAGCACGGGAGCGGGGGGATGGACCGGGGAGCTGTTTTTT,CASTGAGGWTGELFF
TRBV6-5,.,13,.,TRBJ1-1,TGTGCCAGCAGTCAGTTTTTGAACACTGAAGCTTTCTTT,CASSQFLNTEAFF
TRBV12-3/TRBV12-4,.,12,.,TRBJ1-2,TGTGCCATTACGACAGGTTACGATGGCTACACCTTC,CAITTGYDGYTF
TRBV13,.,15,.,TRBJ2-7,TGTGCCAGCAGCCCACGAGGACAGCTAACCTACGAGCAGTACTTC,CASSPRGQLTYEQYF
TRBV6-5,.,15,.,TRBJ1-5,TGTGCCAGCCACGCAGGCCCGAATAGCAATCAGCCCCAGCATTTT,CASHAGPNSNQPQHF
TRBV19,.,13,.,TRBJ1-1,TGTGCCAGTAGTATAGGTACCGGTGGTGAAGCTTTCTTT,CASSIGTGGEAFF
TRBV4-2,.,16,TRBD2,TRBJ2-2,TGTGCCAGCAGCCAAGTAAGCGGGGCGGCCACCGGGGAGCTGTTTTTT,CASSQVSGAATGELFF
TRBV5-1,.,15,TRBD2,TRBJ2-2,TGCGCCAGCAGCTTGAATAGCGGGACGATCGGGGAGCTGTTTTTT,CASSLNSGTIGELFF
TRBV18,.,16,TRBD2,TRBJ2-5,TGTGCCAGCTCACCTAATAGCGGGGGGGCTGAAGAGACCCAGTACTTC,CASSPNSGGAEETQYF
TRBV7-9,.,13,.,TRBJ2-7,TGTGCCAGCAGCCCCCCGAGGGCGTCCGAGCAGTACTTC,CASSPPRASEQYF
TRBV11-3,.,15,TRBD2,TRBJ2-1,TGTGCCAGCAGCTTAGGGGGTAGCGGGGACAATGAGCAGTTCTTC,CASSLGGSGDNEQFF
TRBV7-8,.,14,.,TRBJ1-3,TGTGCCAGCAGCTTGTCGGGGGCTGGAAACACCATATATTTT,CASSLSGAGNTIYF
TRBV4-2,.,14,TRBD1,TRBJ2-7,TGTGCCAGCAGCCCACAGGGGGCAGCCTACGAGCAGTACTTC,CASSPQGAAYEQYF
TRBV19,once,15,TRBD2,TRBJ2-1,TGTGCCAGTAGTCGTGGACTAGCGGGGGTTGCTGAGCAGTTCTTC,CASSRGLAGVAEQFF
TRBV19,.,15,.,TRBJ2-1,TGTGCCAGTAGTATTTACGGGAGAAGCTACAATGAGCAGTTCTTC,CASSIYGRSYNEQFF
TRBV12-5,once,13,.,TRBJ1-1,TGTGCTAGCCTACAGGGCTTCAACACTGAAGCTTTCTTT,CASLQGFNTEAFF